A selection of T cell receptor beta chains follows, all from one sample in a study of T cell responses to AZD1222 COVID-19 vaccine. The table came from immunoSEQ multiplex PCR; TCRdb's copy has only in-frame clones and leaves some out. The table shows more than 70,000 clones, with about 90% occurring only once. The sequenced sample was peripheral blood, obtained on day 0 of AZD1222 vaccination. The receptors here all came from an adult in good health. Each CDR3 is given with its conserved first and last residue. The D gene is left open where the match is weak. The listing skips clone size in some rows; elsewhere it reads once, few, many or a size class.

D gene	clone size	V gene	J gene	CDR3 DNA	CDR3 protein
-	-	TRBV6-5	TRBJ2-5	TGTGCCAGCATTATTAGTTTGGGAGGAGAGACCCAGTACTTC	CASIISLGGETQYF
-	-	TRBV5-5	TRBJ1-6	TGTGCCAGCAGCTTACCGGGGGGGGATTCACCCCTCCACTTT	CASSLPGGDSPLHF
TRBD1	-	TRBV18	TRBJ1-1	TGTGCCAGCTCACGGGAACAGGGGGCCATTGAAGCTTTCTTT	CASSREQGAIEAFF
TRBD2	-	TRBV14	TRBJ2-2	TGTGCCAGCAGTCCCTACGGGAGGGGCACCGGGGAGCTGTTTTTT	CASSPYGRGTGELFF
TRBD2	-	TRBV18	TRBJ2-1	TGTGCCAGCTCACCGGGGACTAGCGGGTACAATGAGCAGTTCTTC	CASSPGTSGYNEQFF
TRBD2	-	TRBV13	TRBJ2-7	TGTGCCAGCAGCTCCGGGACTAGCGGGAGTTCGTCCTACGAGCAGTACTTC	CASSSGTSGSSSYEQYF
-	-	TRBV12-3/TRBV12-4	TRBJ1-2	TGTGCCAGCAGAGACAGAAACTATGGCTACACCTTC	CASRDRNYGYTF
-	-	TRBV11-2	TRBJ1-1	TGTGCCAGCAGCTTAATTCCGGGAATGAACACTGAAGCTTTCTTT	CASSLIPGMNTEAFF
TRBD1	-	TRBV18	TRBJ2-1	TGTGCCAGCTCACCTCGCGGGACAGGTAGCAATGAGCAGTTCTTC	CASSPRGTGSNEQFF
TRBD1	-	TRBV13	TRBJ1-5	TGTGCCAGCAGTTTCTGGGGGGGACAGGGGGCTCCCGGCAATCAGCCCCAGCATTTT	CASSFWGGQGAPGNQPQHF
TRBD1	-	TRBV2	TRBJ1-3	TGTGCCAGCAGTTTTGGACAGGGAGCTGGAAACACCATATATTTT	CASSFGQGAGNTIYF
TRBD1	-	TRBV2	TRBJ2-1	TGTGCCAGCAGGGAAAAGACAGGGTTTGGGGGAAACAATGAGCAGTTCTTC	CASREKTGFGGNNEQFF
TRBD2	few	TRBV6-4	TRBJ2-2	TGTGCCAGCAGTGAGACCCTAAGGACTAGCGGGAGTACCGGGGAGCTGTTTTTT	CASSETLRTSGSTGELFF
-	-	TRBV7-3	TRBJ2-6	TGTGCCAGCAGCTTATTCGTCCCGAGGACTATCTCTGGGGCCAACGTCCTGACTTTC	CASSLFVPRTISGANVLTF
-	-	TRBV2	TRBJ2-7	TGTGCCAGCAGTGAGGTCGGGCAGGGGTACGAGCAGTACTTC	CASSEVGQGYEQYF
TRBD1	-	TRBV7-9	TRBJ2-5	TGTGCCAGCAGCTCCTGGGACAGGGGTGGAGAGACCCAGTACTTC	CASSSWDRGGETQYF
-	-	TRBV6-1	TRBJ1-1	TGTGCCAGCAGTGAAGACCCGCAGGGTGACACTGAAGCTTTCTTT	CASSEDPQGDTEAFF
TRBD1	-	TRBV5-1	TRBJ2-7	TGCGCCAGCAGCTTGGGACAGGGAATCAACGAGCAGTACTTC	CASSLGQGINEQYF
TRBD1	-	TRBV2	TRBJ2-1	TGTGCCAGCAGTAGACAGGGGTATGAGCAGTTCTTC	CASSRQGYEQFF
TRBD1	-	TRBV2	TRBJ1-6	TGTGCCAGCAGTGCCGACAGGGGGGGTTCACCCCTCCACTTT	CASSADRGGSPLHF
TRBD1	-	TRBV19	TRBJ1-4	TGTGCCAGTAGTATGGGACAGGGGGCCGAAAAACTGTTTTTT	CASSMGQGAEKLFF
TRBD1	-	TRBV27	TRBJ2-7	TGTGCCAGCAGTTTAGGCCCGGGACAGGGTCGCTACGAGCAGTACTTC	CASSLGPGQGRYEQYF
TRBD1	-	TRBV18	TRBJ1-5	TGTGCCAGCTCACCGTCCCGGGACAGGGACAATCAGCCCCAGCATTTT	CASSPSRDRDNQPQHF
TRBD2	-	TRBV13	TRBJ2-1	TGTGCCAGCAGCTTAGTGGGACTAGCGGGAAGTGAGCAGTTCTTC	CASSLVGLAGSEQFF
-	-	TRBV6-6	TRBJ1-5	TGTGCCAGCAGTCAGGAGGGGGGTTACAATCAGCCCCAGCATTTT	CASSQEGGYNQPQHF
-	-	TRBV2	TRBJ2-3	TGTGCCACCCAGTCGAGGCTAGCACCAGATACGCAGTATTTT	CATQSRLAPDTQYF
-	-	TRBV14	TRBJ2-5	TGTGCCAGCAGCCCTAGTTCCGGGACCCAGTACTTC	CASSPSSGTQYF
-	-	TRBV6-5	TRBJ2-2	TGTGCCAGCAGTAGGGTGTGGGCCGGGGAGCTGTTTTTT	CASSRVWAGELFF
-	-	TRBV21-1	TRBJ2-5	TGTGCCAGCAATACCAAAGGCGAAGAGACCCAGTACTTC	CASNTKGEETQYF
TRBD2	-	TRBV30	TRBJ2-5	TGTGCCTGGAGTCTCGGACTAGCGGTCCAAGAGACCCAGTACTTC	CAWSLGLAVQETQYF
-	-	TRBV19	TRBJ2-5	TGTGCCAGTAGGCGCCCCTGGGACTGGGCAAGACGGACCCAGTACTTC	CASRRPWDWARRTQYF
TRBD1	-	TRBV25-1	TRBJ1-2	TGTGCCAGCAGTGCCGGACAGGGGCGCTATGGCTACACCTTC	CASSAGQGRYGYTF
-	few	TRBV7-9	TRBJ2-7	TGTGCCAGCAGCCCCTCGCGGGGGCCCCGGGTGGAGTACTTC	CASSPSRGPRVEYF
-	once	TRBV19	TRBJ2-3	TGTGCCAGTAGTATGCAGCAGAGCACAGATACGCAGTATTTT	CASSMQQSTDTQYF
-	-	TRBV5-1	TRBJ1-5	TGCGCCAGCAGCTTGGGCGGAAATAGCAATCAGCCCCAGCATTTT	CASSLGGNSNQPQHF
-	-	TRBV6-5	TRBJ1-5	TGTGCCAGCAGTCAGGGGTTACGTAGCAATCAGCCCCAGCATTTT	CASSQGLRSNQPQHF
-	-	TRBV5-1	TRBJ1-3	TGCGCCAGCAGCTTGGCCGGGGGAGAAGCTGGAAACACCATATATTTT	CASSLAGGEAGNTIYF
-	-	TRBV5-1	TRBJ1-2	TGCGCCAGCAGCCAGGGGACAACACGGGGCTATGGCTACACCTTC	CASSQGTTRGYGYTF
-	once	TRBV29-1	TRBJ1-2	TGCAGCGTTAGTTATGGGGTGAACTATGGCTACACCTTC	CSVSYGVNYGYTF
TRBD2	once	TRBV2	TRBJ2-1	TGTGCCAGCAGTTCGACTAGCGGGAGTGGAAATGAGCAGTTCTTC	CASSSTSGSGNEQFF
-	few	TRBV6-1	TRBJ2-1	TGTGCCAGCAGTGAAGCGGTGGGGCGCAATGAGCAGTTCTTC	CASSEAVGRNEQFF
-	once	TRBV15	TRBJ2-7	TGTGCCACCAGCAGAGCGCGTGGAACAGGAGGTTTGAACGAGCAGTACTTC	CATSRARGTGGLNEQYF
-	-	TRBV30	TRBJ1-1	TGTGCCTGGAGGGCCTACGGGAGGAGCACTGAAGCTTTCTTT	CAWRAYGRSTEAFF
-	-	TRBV28	TRBJ2-7	TGTGCCAGCAGTTATAACCCTGCGGGGCAGACCTACGAGCAGTACTTC	CASSYNPAGQTYEQYF
TRBD2	-	TRBV6-2/TRBV6-3	TRBJ2-3	TGTGCCAGCAGTTCCGGGAGACTAGCCGGCACAGATACGCAGTATTTT	CASSSGRLAGTDTQYF
-	-	TRBV19	TRBJ1-6	TGTGCCAGTAGTAAGACAGGCTATAATTCACCCCTCCACTTT	CASSKTGYNSPLHF
-	-	TRBV5-6	TRBJ2-1	TGTGCCAGCAGCTTGGCCTTAAAAAATGAGCAGTTCTTC	CASSLALKNEQFF
TRBD1	-	TRBV27	TRBJ1-2	TGTGCCAGCAGGATACAGGGGGCGAGTGGCTACACCTTC	CASRIQGASGYTF
TRBD1	-	TRBV24-1	TRBJ2-1	TGTGCCACCAGTGATGGTTTGGACAGGGATGACCTTTCTTCCTACAATGAGCAGTTCTTC	CATSDGLDRDDLSSYNEQFF
-	-	TRBV7-9	TRBJ1-5	TGTGCCAGCAGCGTGGGGGCCAGCAATCAGCCCCAGCATTTT	CASSVGASNQPQHF
TRBD1	-	TRBV2	TRBJ1-2	TGTGCCAGCCAGAAGACAGGGACTAACTATGGCTACACCTTC	CASQKTGTNYGYTF
-	once	TRBV5-5	TRBJ1-2	TGTGCCAGCAGCTTGGAGGGGGTAGGCCACTTTTGGTATGGCTACACCTTC	CASSLEGVGHFWYGYTF
TRBD2	-	TRBV5-1	TRBJ2-1	TGCGCCAGCAGCTTGGCCGTGGCGGGAGCTGGTAATGAGCAGTTCTTC	CASSLAVAGAGNEQFF
-	-	TRBV14	TRBJ2-7	TGTGCCAGCAGCCAGTATAGCGAGCAGTACTTC	CASSQYSEQYF
TRBD2	-	TRBV11-1	TRBJ2-1	TGTGCCAGCAGCTCCCGACTAGCGGGAGATGAGCAGTTCTTC	CASSSRLAGDEQFF
TRBD1	once	TRBV6-5	TRBJ2-7	TGTGCCAGCAGTTACTCCCGGGACAGGGTTTCCGAGCAGTACTTC	CASSYSRDRVSEQYF